Following are 25 T cell receptor beta chains from one sample sequenced in a study of blood T cells in healthy people across ages. The second PCR ran about 6 to 11 cycles with a sample-barcoded 5' primer and J-beta primers. One entry per CDR3 protein, called by TCRdb with MiXCR from the 5' RACE reads. The sample carries about 290,000 distinct CDR3 sequences, 25% to 30% recorded once. The source material was blood. These receptors came from a woman aged 70 to 79 in good health.

J is TRBJ2-1 and V is TRBV6-2 or TRBV6-3; D remains unclear. The CDR3 runs to 12 residues. V was pared by 3 bases and J by 8 bases, with 8 bases between. Germline V gene data show CDR1 as MNHEY and CDR2 as SVGEGT. The CDR3, as DNA: TGTGCCAGCAGTTATAGGGTGGATGAGCAGTTCTTC. This gives the protein CASSYRVDEQFF.

This clonotype was picked up a small number of times. The CDR3 protein is CSAVRETQYF. CDR3 DNA sequence: TGCAGTGCCGTTCGAGAGACCCAGTACTTC. This chain uses TRBV20-1 with TRBJ2-5; no clear D gene. Germline CDR1 reads DFQATT; CDR2 reads SNEGSKA (reference sequence). CDR3 length: 10 residues. V lost 6 bases, J lost 4 bases, and 6 bases lay in between.

This clonotype was observed a few times. J is TRBJ2-5 and V is TRBV3-1; D remains ambiguous. The CDR3 runs 14 residues. Per germline, CDR1 LGHDT and CDR2 YNNKEL (reference sequence). V was shortened by 3 bases and J by 5 bases, with 13 bases between the two germline ends. The CDR3 DNA reads as TGTGCCAGCAGCCAGCGTCTGGGGATCGAGACCCAGTACTTC. The encoded protein is CASSQRLGIETQYF.

The chain combines TRBV7-2 with TRBJ2-7, with D perhaps TRBD1 or TRBD2 (5 bases each). The CDR3 is made up of 15 amino acids. Germline loops: CDR1 SGHTA, CDR2 FQGNSA. Trimming stripped 0 bases from V and 7 bases from J, with 16 bases between. In DNA form, the CDR3 reads TGTGCCAGCAGCTTAGCCGGGGCAGCTTTCCGGGAGCAGTACTTC. This sequence encodes CASSLAGAAFREQYF.

Points on this clonotype: A single base separates this from a much larger clone, so it may be a read error. The chain employs TRBV5-1 and TRBJ2-6; D gene uncertain. V lost 4 bases and J lost 0, with 8 bases in between. Per the germline V gene, CDR1 is SGHRS and CDR2 is YFSETQ. The CDR3 contains 15 residues. CDR3 amino acids: CASSIVPSGANVLTF. The CDR3 DNA reads as TGCGCCAGCAGCATCGTCCCCTCTGGGGCCAACGTCCTGACTTTC.

This clonotype was found a few times. This chain links TRBV28 with TRBJ1-4; 7 nucleotides match TRBD1. The length of the CDR3 is 12 residues. The germline V gene encodes CDR1 MDHEN and CDR2 SYDVKM. The junction had 6 bases not matched to a gene; V was cut back by 6 bases and J by 11 bases. Written as DNA, the CDR3 is TGTGCCAGCAGCCGGGACAGTAGGAAACTGTTTTTT. Encoded protein: CASSRDSRKLFF.

This clonotype has just a few counts. The rearrangement links TRBV29-1 to TRBJ1-1; maybe TRBD1 (5 bases). Germline V lookup: CDR1 SQVTM, CDR2 ANQGSEA. CDR3 length: 13 residues. V shed 2 bases and J shed 12 bases, with 19 bases lying between them. The CDR3 reads CSVEFPPGPVPFF. CDR3 DNA: TGCAGCGTTGAATTTCCCCCGGGACCCGTTCCTTTCTTT.

The rearrangement joins TRBV7-2 to TRBJ1-1; the match to TRBD1 covers 9 bases. CDR3 length: 15 amino acids. Germline-derived CDR1 and CDR2 are SGHTA and FQGNSA. V lost 4 bases to trimming and J lost 3 bases; unmatched junction nucleotides: 6. The CDR3 sequence is CASSSSGTGYTEAFF. The DNA for the CDR3 is TGTGCCAGCAGCTCCTCCGGGACAGGGTACACTGAAGCTTTCTTT.

This clonotype was seen a few times. The chain carries TRBV27 and TRBJ2-5, with unresolved D. The germline CDR1 and CDR2 sequences are MNHEY and SMNVEV (reference sequence). Trimming shortened V by 4 bases and J by 5 bases, and 17 bases separated the two germline ends. There are 15 residues in the CDR3. CDR3 nucleotides: TGTGCCAGCAGTTCGGTCAGGAATGTCCGGGAGACCCAGTACTTC. Encoded protein: CASSSVRNVRETQYF.

The CDR3 region is CASSLKGGRGTGELFF. In DNA form, the CDR3 reads TGTGCCAGCAGCTTAAAGGGCGGGAGAGGGACCGGGGAGCTGTTTTTT. V and J are TRBV7-3 and TRBJ2-2, with TRBD2 matching over 7 bases. The CDR3 totals 16 residues. The V and J ends lost 1 base and 5 bases, in that order; junction bases with no gene match: 7. Looked up from germline, CDR1 is SGHTA and CDR2 is FQGTGA.

The V and J genes are TRBV6-6 and TRBJ1-2; D is unresolved. Germline CDR1 is MNHNY and CDR2 is SVGAGI (reference sequence). Trimming removed 2 bases at V and 1 base at J, with 8 bases between. There are 14 residues in the CDR3. The DNA of the CDR3 is TGTGCCAGCAGTTACATAGGGAGTAACTATGGCTACACCTTC. Encoded protein: CASSYIGSNYGYTF.

About this clonotype itself: A much larger clone lies one base from this, so it may be a read error. This chain uses TRBV5-1 with TRBJ2-5; 8 nucleotides match TRBD2. The J call is uncertain, as TRBJ2-1 better fits the DNA end. Germline V CDR1 and CDR2: SGHRS, YFSETQ. CDR3 length: 14 residues. The CDR3 DNA sequence: TGCGCCAGCAGGTCGGGGGGGATGAGCAATGAGCAGTTCTTC. This gives the protein CASRSGGMSNEQFF.

This clonotype was found many times. This chain joins TRBV2 and TRBJ2-4; 9 positions match TRBD2. This CDR3 is built from 16 residues. CDR1 is SNHLY, CDR2 FYNNEI, per germline. V shed 5 bases, J shed 1 base, and the junction held 6 bases outside the gene matches. The CDR3 loop reads CASSNLAGGAKNIQYF. DNA of the CDR3: TGTGCCAGCAGTAACCTCGCGGGGGGGGCCAAAAACATTCAGTACTTC.

The rearrangement links TRBV7-2 to TRBJ2-1; D not certain. This CDR3 comprises 14 residues. V was cut by 4 bases and J by 3 bases, with 10 bases left in between. Germline V gene sequence: CDR1 SGHTA, CDR2 FQGNSA. The CDR3 spells CASSWQTVYNEQFF. Here the CDR3 DNA reads TGTGCCAGCAGCTGGCAGACTGTCTACAATGAGCAGTTCTTC.

The rearrangement uses TRBV7-3 and TRBJ2-2, with TRBD2 identical over 12 bases. Germline V CDR1 and CDR2: SGHTA, FQGTGA. The trim removed 5 bases at V and 6 bases at J, leaving 4 bases unmatched. This CDR3 has 15 amino acids. The CDR3 is CASSTLAGGPGELFF. The CDR3 DNA reads as TGTGCCAGCAGCACTCTAGCGGGAGGGCCCGGGGAGCTGTTTTTT.

There are many counts of this clonotype. V usage is TRBV7-3 and J usage is TRBJ2-2; D remains unclear. The CDR3 is 13 residues long. V gave up 5 bases and J gave up 4 bases, with 8 bases separating them. CDR1 is SGHTA, CDR2 FQGTGA, per germline. This chain's CDR3 is CASSPSSTGELFF. The CDR3 DNA sequence: TGTGCCAGCAGCCCCTCTTCCACCGGGGAGCTGTTTTTT.

This clonotype was seen a handful of times. The chain uses TRBV24-1 and TRBJ1-2, with a weak D call TRBD1 (5 bases). V dropped 0 bases and J dropped 7 bases, with 8 bases sitting between them. The CDR3 is made up of 13 amino acids. Per the germline V gene, CDR1 is KGHDR and CDR2 is SFDVKD. This chain's CDR3 is CATSDLRDGGYTF. Written as DNA, the CDR3 is TGTGCCACCAGTGATTTGCGGGACGGTGGCTACACCTTC.

This clonotype has just a few counts. The V call is TRBV5-6, the J call TRBJ2-6; 9 bases agree with TRBD1. The CDR3 covers 16 residues. CDR1 and CDR2 (germline): SGHDT, YYEEEE. V lost 4 bases, J lost 3 bases, and 5 bases stayed unmatched. CDR3 in amino acids: CASSRDRVFGANVLTF. The CDR3 DNA sequence: TGTGCCAGCAGCCGGGACAGGGTGTTTGGGGCCAACGTCCTGACTTTC.

The rearrangement links TRBV3-1 to TRBJ2-1; D is undetermined. CDR1 LGHDT and CDR2 YNNKEL come from the germline V gene (reference sequence). The CDR3 is 12 residues long. Trimming cost V 1 base and J 11 bases, with 9 bases left between them. The CDR3 nucleotides read TGTGCCAGCAGCCAAGGCCCGCCTCAGCAGTTCTTC. Its translation: CASSQGPPQQFF.

The sample holds a few counts of this clonotype. The J gene is TRBJ2-4, the V gene TRBV15; the D gene is possibly TRBD2 (6 bases). The CDR3 is made up of 16 amino acids. The germline V gene has CDR1 LNHNV and CDR2 YYDKDF (reference sequence). Trimming took off 1 base at V and 1 base at J, with 11 bases between the two ends. In DNA, the CDR3 is TGTGCCACCAGCAGAGGGAGGGAATCGGCCAAAAACATTCAGTACTTC. Amino acids: CATSRGRESAKNIQYF.

The chain combines TRBV20-1 with TRBJ2-7; perhaps TRBD2 as D (6 bases). The germline V gene has CDR1 DFQATT and CDR2 SNEGSKA (reference sequence). V was cut by 1 base and J by 3 bases, with 13 bases left in between. The CDR3 spans 14 residues. Here the CDR3 reads CSARVTEGSYEQYF. The CDR3 nucleotides read TGCAGTGCTAGAGTTACGGAGGGAAGCTACGAGCAGTACTTC.

The chain uses TRBV5-1 and TRBJ1-2; D remains unclear. The length of the CDR3 is 12 residues. CDR1 and CDR2 from the germline V gene are SGHRS and YFSETQ. V was shortened by 0 bases and J by 8 bases, with 8 bases between the two germline ends. The CDR3: CASSLAWEGYTF. The CDR3 nucleotides are TGCGCCAGCAGCTTGGCCTGGGAGGGCTACACCTTC.

The rearrangement uses TRBV12-3 or TRBV12-4 and TRBJ1-1; D possibly corresponds to TRBD1 (6 bases). This CDR3 is built from 13 residues. V dropped 6 bases and J dropped 4 bases, with 12 bases sitting between them. The DNA for the CDR3 is TGTGCCAGCAGCCTAAGGGGGAGCACTGAAGCTTTCTTT. Amino acids: CASSLRGSTEAFF.

This clonotype was seen more than once but under ten times. The chain recombines TRBV7-2 with TRBJ2-7, with TRBD1 identical over 9 bases. Trimming at V came to 4 bases and at J to 5 bases, leaving 12 bases not matched to a gene. Germline V gene sequence: CDR1 SGHTA, CDR2 FQGNSA. This CDR3 is 16 amino acids long. The CDR3 coding sequence is TGTGCCAGCAGCTCTCCCGACAGGGGGGTTCGGCACGAGCAGTACTTC. Its protein product is CASSSPDRGVRHEQYF.

This sequence joins TRBV9 and TRBJ2-1; D unresolved. The V and J ends lost 3 bases and 0 bases respectively, with 10 bases between them. The CDR3 contains 15 residues. Germline CDR1 and CDR2: SGDLS and YYNGEE. CDR3 sequence: CASSGYGSSYNEQFF. Here the CDR3 DNA reads TGTGCCAGCAGCGGTTACGGAAGCTCCTACAATGAGCAGTTCTTC.